One sample yielded the 25 T cell receptor beta chains listed below, sequenced in a study of cytotoxic CD8 clonotypes in ibrutinib-treated CLL. Assay used: immunoSEQ multiplex PCR; TCRdb lists only in-frame clones, some missing. This table has 130,000 or so clones, around 80% appearing once. The sample was PBMCs, taken after 12 months of ibrutinib treatment. All receptors come from a human donor with chronic lymphocytic leukemia.

In this sample, this clone turned up a few times. This chain connects TRBV2 to TRBJ2-7; D gene unclear. The CDR3 sequence is 11 residues long. V lost 4 bases, J lost 5 bases, and 6 bases lay in between. Looked up from germline, CDR1 is SNHLY and CDR2 is FYNNEI. The CDR3 coding sequence is TGTGCCAGCAGTGTTTCCCACGAGCAGTACTTC. Translated, it gives CASSVSHEQYF. Looking up the rest from reference TRBV2 and TRBJ2-7 gives the full variable domain: EPEVTQTPSHQVTQMGQEVILRCVPISNHLYFYWYRQILGQKVEFLVSFYNNEISEKSEIFDDQFSVERPDGSNFTLKIRSTKLEDSAMYFCASSVSHEQYFGPGTRLTVT.

The CDR3 is CASSIAGYVPEQYF. The CDR3 coding sequence is TGTGCCAGCAGCATAGCGGGATATGTACCCGAGCAGTACTTC. V is TRBV6-5 and J is TRBJ2-7; 8 bases are shared with TRBD2. The CDR3 spans 14 residues. Per germline, CDR1 MNHEY and CDR2 SVGAGI. J lost 6 bases, V lost 6 bases, and 10 bases had no gene match.

The V gene is TRBV5-1, the J gene TRBJ1-4, with D possibly being TRBD1 (5 bases). There are 14 residues in the CDR3. Germline lookup yields CDR1 SGHRS and CDR2 YFSETQ. V was trimmed by 5 bases and J by 4 bases, leaving 12 bases between them. The CDR3 DNA sequence: TGCGCCAGCAGGCCAGGGTTGGATAATGAAAAACTGTTTTTT. It yields the protein CASRPGLDNEKLFF.

The chain employs TRBV6-1 and TRBJ2-7; 13 positions agree with TRBD2. The CDR3 length is 15 residues. Germline loops: CDR1 MNHNS, CDR2 SASEGT. The trim removed 5 bases at V and 3 bases at J, leaving 4 bases unmatched. CDR3 amino acids: CASSPGTSGNYEQYF. For the CDR3, the DNA is TGTGCCAGCAGTCCCGGGACTAGCGGGAACTACGAGCAGTACTTC.

This clone was counted between two and nine times. This chain connects TRBV19 to TRBJ2-3; 8 nucleotides line up with TRBD1. CDR1 and CDR2 (germline): LNHDA, SQIVND (reference sequence). This CDR3 has 14 residues. The ends lost 10 bases at V and 2 bases at J; junction bases unmatched: 8. CDR3 DNA sequence: TGTGCCACCAAGGGGGGACAGGACACAGATACGCAGTATTTT. The encoded protein is CATKGGQDTDTQYF.

This clone was counted a single time. The chain has TRBV6-5 and TRBJ2-3, with TRBD2 matching over 9 bases. The germline gives CDR1 MNHEY, CDR2 SVGAGI. V lost 6 bases to trimming and J lost 2 bases; unmatched junction nucleotides: 3. This CDR3 contains 14 residues. The CDR3 loop is CASRTSGYTDTQYF. The CDR3 bases are TGTGCCAGCAGGACTAGCGGATACACAGATACGCAGTATTTT.

A few counts support this clone. The chain joins TRBV5-1 to TRBJ1-2; unclear D gene. Germline V lookup: CDR1 SGHRS, CDR2 YFSETQ. This CDR3 is built from 12 residues. V was cut by 4 bases and J by 8 bases, with 12 bases left in between. Here the CDR3 DNA reads TGCGCCAGCAGCCAATATGAAGTGGGCTACACCTTC. It codes for CASSQYEVGYTF.

The J gene is TRBJ2-3, the V gene TRBV6-4; 8 bases align to TRBD2. The CDR3 contains 14 residues. The V segment lost 3 bases and the J segment 1 base; nucleotides outside the gene matches: 0. The germline CDR1 and CDR2 sequences are MRHNA and SNTAGT. In nucleotides, the CDR3 is TGTGCCAGCAGTGAAGCGGGAGGCACAGATACGCAGTATTTT. Residues: CASSEAGGTDTQYF.

The chain joins TRBV19 to TRBJ2-5, with 7 bases aligning to TRBD2. This CDR3 contains 14 residues. CDR1 and CDR2 from the germline V gene are LNHDA and SQIVND (reference sequence). The V segment lost 1 base and the J segment 3 bases; nucleotides outside the gene matches: 2. CDR3 sequence reads: CASSIGGGEETQYF. The CDR3 nucleotides are TGTGCCAGTAGTATAGGGGGAGGGGAAGAGACCCAGTACTTC.

The V call is TRBV6-6, the J call TRBJ1-5, with 10 bases aligning to TRBD1. With 3 bases clipped from V and 4 bases from J, the junction kept 6 bases outside the gene matches. The CDR3 is 16 amino acids. CDR1 is MNHNY and CDR2 is SVGAGI in the germline V gene (reference sequence). CDR3 bases: TGTGCCAGCAGTTATGACCGGGACAGGGGAAATCAGCCCCAGCATTTT. Amino acid sequence: CASSYDRDRGNQPQHF.

The gene calls are TRBV10-1 and TRBJ2-1; TRBD2 matches 8 bases. Losses at the gene ends were 5 bases for V and 7 bases for J; bases not matched to a gene: 7. This CDR3 region has 14 residues. Germline CDR1 and CDR2: WNHNN and SYGVQD (reference sequence). In DNA form, the CDR3 reads TGCGCCAGCAGTTTCACGGGAGGGGGGAATGAGCAGTTCTTC. Encoded protein: CASSFTGGGNEQFF.

Only a few counts were recorded for this clone. V and J are TRBV7-3 and TRBJ2-7, with D unresolved. Germline V gene lookup returns CDR1 SGHTA and CDR2 FQGTGA. V lost 1 base, J lost 6 bases, and 7 bases lay in between. This CDR3 contains 12 residues. The CDR3 is CASSLINGEQYF. The CDR3, as DNA: TGTGCCAGCAGCTTAATAAACGGCGAGCAGTACTTC.

The chain uses TRBV5-5 and TRBJ1-2; D remains unclear. This CDR3 is 13 amino acids long. The germline V gene encodes CDR1 SGHKS and CDR2 YYEKEE (reference sequence). The V end was cut by 0 bases, the J end by 6 bases, with 9 bases between. The CDR3 sequence: CASSLGRIDGYTF. CDR3 coding DNA: TGTGCCAGCAGCTTGGGGCGGATCGATGGCTACACCTTC.

The V call is TRBV27, the J call TRBJ2-7; either TRBD1 or TRBD2 may fit D (5 bases each). The CDR3 has 14 amino acids. The V end lost 6 bases, the J end lost 6 bases, and 18 bases lay between the germline ends. Per the germline V gene, CDR1 is MNHEY and CDR2 is SMNVEV (reference sequence). Here the CDR3 DNA reads TGTGCCAGCAGGTATAAAGGGACGGCCGGCGAGCAGTACTTC. Its translation: CASRYKGTAGEQYF.

This chain joins TRBV15 and TRBJ2-1, with 7 bases aligning to TRBD1. V was pared by 1 base and J by 16 bases, with 7 bases of the junction left unmatched. Germline-derived CDR1 and CDR2 are LNHNV and YYDKDF (reference sequence). This CDR3 has 12 amino acids. CDR3 amino acids: CATSRVGTEYFF. For the CDR3, the DNA is TGTGCCACCAGCAGAGTCGGGACAGAATATTTCTTC.

J is TRBJ2-2 and V is TRBV7-9, with TRBD2 identical over 7 bases. The CDR3 is 16 residues long. Germline V lookup: CDR1 SEHNR, CDR2 FQNEAQ (reference sequence). J was trimmed by 4 bases and V by 3 bases; bases with no gene match: 8. The CDR3 DNA sequence: TGTGCCAGCAGCTTCCAGCGGGATTTGATCACCGGGGAGCTGTTTTTT. The encoded protein is CASSFQRDLITGELFF.

The chain has TRBV6-5 and TRBJ1-1; D ambiguous. Trimming cost V 6 bases and J 1 base, with 15 bases left between them. Per germline, CDR1 MNHEY and CDR2 SVGAGI. This CDR3 region has 15 residues. The CDR3 sequence is CASSLYPGRNTEAFF. As DNA, the CDR3 is TGTGCCAGCAGCTTATACCCTGGACGGAACACTGAAGCTTTCTTT.

This clone was counted once. V is TRBV7-9 and J is TRBJ2-5; D possibly corresponds to TRBD1 (6 bases). The V gene's germline CDR1 is SEHNR and CDR2 FQNEAQ (reference sequence). CDR3 length: 15 residues. Trimming removed 2 bases from V and 3 bases from J, with 13 bases in between. The CDR3 region is CASSLLGNREETQYF. DNA for the CDR3: TGTGCCAGCAGCTTACTGGGGAACAGGGAAGAGACCCAGTACTTC.

Written as DNA, the CDR3 is TGTGCCAGCAGCGTAGGTTCAGGGCTGGGCTATGGCTACACCTTC. Its protein is CASSVGSGLGYGYTF. The chain employs TRBV9 and TRBJ1-2, with a weak D call TRBD1 (5 bases). This CDR3 region has 15 residues. CDR1 and CDR2 from the germline V gene are SGDLS and YYNGEE. Trimming took off 0 bases at V and 4 bases at J, with 13 bases between the two ends.

J is TRBJ2-3 and V is TRBV19; weak D call: TRBD1 (6 bases). The V gene's germline CDR1 is LNHDA and CDR2 SQIVND (reference sequence). The CDR3 loop spans 15 amino acids. Trimming stripped 4 bases from V and 3 bases from J, with 14 bases between. CDR3 nucleotides: TGTGCCAGTAGTACCCCCAGGGGCAAGACAGATACGCAGTATTTT. Encoded protein: CASSTPRGKTDTQYF.

This clone has only one observation. The CDR3 protein is CASSLLQGRYEQYF. Here the CDR3 DNA reads TGTGCCAGCAGTTTATTACAGGGCCGCTACGAGCAGTACTTC. This chain links TRBV28 with TRBJ2-7; D is possibly TRBD1 (6 bases). The CDR3 has 14 residues. The V and J ends lost 1 base and 3 bases respectively, with 10 bases between them. The germline gives CDR1 MDHEN, CDR2 SYDVKM.

The rearrangement links TRBV18 to TRBJ2-4, with 8 positions matching TRBD2. Germline-derived CDR1 and CDR2 are KGHSH and LQKENI. The CDR3 covers 17 residues. V gave up 6 bases and J gave up 3 bases; unmatched junction bases: 13. The CDR3 DNA sequence: TGTGCCAGCTCTTCACTAGCGGCGGGATGGGGCAAAAACATTCAGTACTTC. Translated, it gives CASSSLAAGWGKNIQYF.

This clone was counted only a few times. This rearrangement joins TRBV5-4 to TRBJ2-1; perhaps TRBD2 as D (5 bases). V was cut by 4 bases and J by 10 bases, with 15 bases left in between. The CDR3 covers 13 residues. Germline V gives CDR1 SGHNT, CDR2 YYREEE (reference sequence). The CDR3 is CASSPGGAAEQFF. DNA of the CDR3: TGTGCCAGCAGCCCCGGCGGAGCGGCAGAGCAGTTCTTC.

The chain links TRBV27 to TRBJ2-3; TRBD2 might be the D (6 bases). Germline assignment: CDR1 MNHEY and CDR2 SMNVEV (reference sequence). V was clipped by 3 bases and J by 6 bases, with 16 bases between them. The CDR3 loop spans 15 amino acids. The CDR3 sequence: CASSLGGPSADTQYF. The CDR3 bases are TGTGCCAGCAGTTTGGGAGGTCCGTCTGCGGATACGCAGTATTTT.

V usage is TRBV9 and J usage is TRBJ2-3, with D unclear. Germline values: CDR1 SGDLS, CDR2 YYNGEE. Deletions cut 0 bases from V and 0 bases from J, with 11 bases between. The CDR3 consists of 16 residues. The CDR3 region is CASSVGGAVSTDTQYF. CDR3 DNA: TGTGCCAGCAGCGTAGGTGGAGCAGTAAGCACAGATACGCAGTATTTT.